This entry lists 2 T cell receptor beta chains sequenced from one sample in a study of human T cells and chemical hapten exposure. Time point defined: patch test 2, 6 weeks after DPC sensitization. Treatment here: therapeutic diphenylcyclopropenone sensitization with weekly scalp DPC. TCRdb independently ran MiXCR on the RACE reads; one entry per CDR3 protein. Among roughly 380,000 distinct CDR3 sequences listed, about 6% were seen once. Source: whole blood, taken in connection with sensitization to the hapten diphenylcyclopropenone (DPC). All receptors derive from a woman aged 18-35 years with alopecia areata. Some clones in this sample may be carry-over from other donors' samples.

This clonotype has just a few counts. The chain links TRBV7-9 to TRBJ1-1; TRBD1 aligns across 9 bases. The CDR3 extends over 16 amino acids. Losses at the gene ends were 0 bases for V and 5 bases for J; bases not matched to a gene: 7. CDR1 SEHNR and CDR2 FQNEAQ come from the germline V gene (reference sequence). The CDR3 sequence is CASSLAPTGGWTEAFF. The CDR3 DNA follows: TGTGCCAGCAGCTTAGCCCCGACAGGGGGTTGGACTGAAGCTTTCTTT.

This clonotype was recorded many times. The chain combines TRBV7-3 with TRBJ1-1; the match to TRBD1 covers 7 bases. The length of the CDR3 is 13 residues. Germline CDR1 is SGHTA and CDR2 is FQGTGA. J lost 8 bases, V lost 5 bases, and 8 bases had no gene match. The CDR3 region is CASSNRGEGEAFF. Here the CDR3 DNA reads TGTGCCAGCAGCAACAGGGGCGAAGGGGAAGCTTTCTTT.